This is a list of T cell receptor beta chains from one sample in a study of cytotoxic CD8 clonotypes in ibrutinib-treated CLL. Profiling relied on immunoSEQ multiplex PCR, and the TCRdb table lists in-frame clones only, not all of them. Of tens of thousands of clones in the sample, roughly 57% were seen once. The sample in question was PBMCs, obtained after 12 months of ibrutinib treatment. The receptors derive from a human donor with chronic lymphocytic leukemia. Each CDR3 is given without its conserved first and last residue. Size tells how often a clone was seen (once, few, many) or the class of an expanded clone, and some rows leave it out.

ASSPSLDITYEQY . TRBV5-4
ASRGEGIRYNEQF few TRBV28
ASSPTLLNEQF few TRBV19
ASSPGQGKGYT . TRBV5-1
ASSFLNQPQH . TRBV6-6
ASRAQGRNGYT medium-sized TRBV2
ASSRRGYEQF . TRBV5-8
ASSLSAGGYEQY . TRBV27
ASSVQVGEETQY . TRBV2
ASSSTLNQPQH . TRBV6-6
ASRGLPGAEAF . TRBV28
ASSEGVFNEQF . TRBV25-1
AWSSPDRFYEQY . TRBV30
ASSYPTSAQETQY . TRBV6-5
ASSFSSVDSPLH . TRBV5-1
ATSRAPGSYEQY . TRBV15
ASSSTGNSYNEQF . TRBV7-2
ASSHGLTYEQY . TRBV21-1
ASKSQANEKLF few TRBV5-1
ASSESGGARTSGSKLPYEQY few TRBV10-1
ASRSDRYNEQF . TRBV2
ATSSRLAIQETQY once TRBV15
ASSRTVNSYEQY . TRBV7-6
ASSRDSNQPQH . TRBV5-1
ASSQGGHYNEQF few TRBV7-9
ASSPQVEKLF once TRBV7-9
ASSTKMALYNEQF . TRBV11-3
SAGQGVEQPQH few TRBV29-1
ASSFRFGTGLNEQF many TRBV5-8
ASCLWDSRNQPQH few TRBV6-5
ASSPSGTGFDEQY . TRBV2
ASSEGGTQY . TRBV2
ASSLQRGEYNEQF . TRBV7-2
ASSVRTAHNQPQH few TRBV6-1
SVGSGQALRWEQF few TRBV29-1
ASSLVGRESPLH . TRBV11-2
ASSPSGPGELF . TRBV14
ASREGGLNSPLH . TRBV6-5
ATSRGQGGTDTQY few TRBV15
ASSGRTSATDTQY once TRBV5-1
ASSPWGPYNEQF . TRBV14
ASSGTNQPQH . TRBV10-1
ASTSRGRRAGYT few TRBV6-6
ASSRVIPTDTQY . TRBV5-6
ASSLDWGTGEKETQY . TRBV7-9
ASNEKPGQGSEKLF . TRBV6-1
ASSRGRGPLH . TRBV11-2
ASSLFLAGEAGELF . TRBV5-1